The text below deals with one T cell receptor (beta chain). The same CDR3 is also encoded by other DNA sequences in this sample. The V gene's germline CDR1 is SGHVS and CDR2 FQNEAQ. The CDR3 has 17 residues. Trimming left V 1 base short and J 0 bases short, with 10 bases between. This specimen belongs to a study of blood T cell repertoires in COVID-19. As originally analysed: Reference gene primers were amplified, and this amplification served to estimate nucleated cell counts. Profiled with immunoSEQ multiplex PCR; TCRdb holds only in-frame clones, not every one. V and J calls and clone size are those listed in that table; D and trimming were worked out from the DNA. The table has 84,000 or so clones, approximately 82% seen once.

This receptor was obtained from a woman aged 80 or over with acute or convalescent COVID-19. The chain uses TRBV7-8 and TRBJ1-6; maybe TRBD1 (5 bases). Sequenced: peripheral blood. CDR3 bases: TGTGCCAGCAGCTTAGGTGGCGGGGGCTCCTATAATTCACCCCTCCACTTT. It yields the protein CASSLGGGGSYNSPLHF.